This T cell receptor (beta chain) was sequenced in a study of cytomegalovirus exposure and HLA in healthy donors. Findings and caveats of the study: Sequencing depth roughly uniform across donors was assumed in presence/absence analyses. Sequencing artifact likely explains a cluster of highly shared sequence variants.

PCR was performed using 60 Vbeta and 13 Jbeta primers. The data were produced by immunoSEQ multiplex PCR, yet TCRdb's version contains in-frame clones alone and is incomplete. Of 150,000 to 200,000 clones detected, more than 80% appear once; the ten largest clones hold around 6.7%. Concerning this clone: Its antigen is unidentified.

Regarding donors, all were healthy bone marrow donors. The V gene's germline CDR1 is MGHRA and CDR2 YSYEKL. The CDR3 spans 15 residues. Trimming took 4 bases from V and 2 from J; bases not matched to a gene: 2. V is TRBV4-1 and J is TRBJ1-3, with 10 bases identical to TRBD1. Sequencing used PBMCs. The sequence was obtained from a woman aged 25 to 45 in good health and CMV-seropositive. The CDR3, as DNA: TGCGCCAGCAGCCGGGACAGGGGTGCTGGAAACACCATATATTTT. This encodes CASSRDRGAGNTIYF.